Each of the 16 T cell receptor beta chains below was sequenced from the same sample in a study of cytomegalovirus exposure and HLA in healthy donors. Both 60 Vbeta primers and 13 Jbeta primers went into the PCR. Assay used: immunoSEQ multiplex PCR; TCRdb lists only in-frame clones, some missing. Here the sample spans about 140,000 clones, nearly 80% being singletons. Sequences were obtained from PBMCs. These receptors originate from a middle-aged woman in good health and CMV-seronegative.

The chain couples TRBV5-6 to TRBJ2-3; 8 positions match TRBD1. With 5 bases clipped from V and 2 bases from J, the junction kept 7 bases outside the gene matches. The CDR3 extends over 15 amino acids. The germline gives CDR1 SGHDT, CDR2 YYEEEE. The CDR3 loop reads CASSSPGQDTDTQYF. In DNA form, the CDR3 reads TGTGCCAGCAGTTCGCCGGGACAGGACACAGATACGCAGTATTTT.

This clone came up a few times. The chain uses TRBV6-4 and TRBJ2-1, with 12 bases lining up with TRBD2. Germline values: CDR1 MRHNA, CDR2 SNTAGT. This CDR3 spans 15 amino acids. The J segment lost 11 bases and the V segment lost 2 bases, leaving 7 bases of the junction unmatched. CDR3 in DNA: TGTGCCAGCAGTGACCCTAGCGGGGGGGCAGAGAAGCAGTTCTTC. Translating gives CASSDPSGGAEKQFF.

With respect to this clone: One end of the junction varies from germline; a read error may be responsible. The chain has TRBV2 and TRBJ1-1; D is perhaps TRBD1 (5 bases). The germline V gene has CDR1 SNHLY and CDR2 FYNNEI. There are 13 residues in the CDR3. The CDR3 nucleotides read TGTGCCAGCAGTGGACAGATGAACGCTGAAGCTTTCTTT. Residues: CASSGQMNAEAFF.

The chain couples TRBV30 to TRBJ2-4; D not resolved. CDR1 and CDR2 (germline): GTSNPN, SVGIG (reference sequence). Trimming stripped 6 bases from V and 0 bases from J, with 6 bases between. There are 12 residues in the CDR3. The chain's CDR3 is CACLKAKNIQYF. For the CDR3, the DNA is TGTGCCTGCCTTAAAGCCAAAAACATTCAGTACTTC. Full variable domain (missing parts from reference TRBV30 and TRBJ2-4): SQTIHQWPATLVQPVGSPLSLECTVEGTSNPNLYWYRQAAGRGLQLLFYSVGIGQISSEVPQNLSASRPQDRQFILSSKKLLLSDSGFYLCACLKAKNIQYFGAGTRLSVL.

The V and J genes are TRBV4-2 and TRBJ2-5; TRBD1 agrees at 7 bases. The germline V gene encodes CDR1 LGHNA and CDR2 YNFKEQ. CDR3 size: 16 residues. V dropped 0 bases and J dropped 2; count of bases not matched to a gene: 6. CDR3 residues: CASSQDGHRGQETQYF. The CDR3 DNA is TGTGCCAGCAGCCAAGATGGTCACAGGGGACAAGAGACCCAGTACTTC.

The V gene is TRBV25-1, the J gene TRBJ2-7; 7 bases line up with TRBD1. The CDR3 spans 15 residues. Germline trimming cut 6 bases from V and 3 bases from J; bases unmatched to any gene: 11. The germline gives CDR1 MGHDK, CDR2 SYGVNS. The CDR3 region is CASSDSDRALYEQYF. DNA of the CDR3: TGTGCCAGCAGCGATTCTGACAGGGCCCTCTACGAGCAGTACTTC.

V gene TRBV18 combines with J gene TRBJ2-1; tentative D call: TRBD2 (5 bases). This CDR3 spans 15 amino acids. V dropped 3 bases and J dropped 0 bases, with 9 bases sitting between them. CDR1 and CDR2 from the germline V gene are KGHSH and LQKENI. The CDR3 loop reads CASSPGLVSYNEQFF. The CDR3, as DNA: TGTGCCAGCTCACCCGGACTTGTCTCCTACAATGAGCAGTTCTTC.

The J gene is TRBJ1-2, the V gene TRBV29-1, with a possible D match to TRBD1 (6 bases). Trimming took 3 bases from V and 7 from J, leaving 18 bases between them. The germline V gene has CDR1 SQVTM and CDR2 ANQGSEA. The CDR3 spans 14 residues. The CDR3, as DNA: TGCAGCGTTGACCAGGCAGGGGTCACCACTGGCTACACCTTC. Amino acid sequence: CSVDQAGVTTGYTF.

The J gene is TRBJ1-1, the V gene TRBV7-3, with 8 nucleotides matching TRBD1. This CDR3 region has 13 residues. J was trimmed by 3 bases and V by 5 bases; bases with no gene match: 2. Germline V gives CDR1 SGHTA, CDR2 FQGTGA. The CDR3 loop is CASSTQGDTEAFF. CDR3 nucleotides: TGTGCCAGCAGCACACAGGGGGACACTGAAGCTTTCTTT. Filled out from reference TRBV7-3 and TRBJ1-1, the complete variable domain reads GAGVSQTPSNKVTEKGKYVELRCDPISGHTALYWYRQSLGQGPEFLIYFQGTGAADDSGLPNDRFFAVRPEGSVSTLKIQRTERGDSAVYLCASSTQGDTEAFFGQGTRLTVV.

V is TRBV5-6 and J is TRBJ2-3; the D gene is possibly TRBD2 (5 bases). V shed 4 bases and J shed 3 bases, with 18 bases lying between them. Germline loops: CDR1 SGHDT, CDR2 YYEEEE. This CDR3 region has 16 residues. The CDR3 DNA follows: TGTGCCAGCAGCCCCATCGGTTTAGGACTGACAGATACGCAGTATTTT. Protein product: CASSPIGLGLTDTQYF.

V usage is TRBV9 and J usage is TRBJ2-1, with D possibly being TRBD1 (5 bases). V dropped 0 bases and J dropped 0 bases, with 13 bases sitting between them. Germline lookup yields CDR1 SGDLS and CDR2 YYNGEE. This CDR3 is 17 amino acids long. The DNA for the CDR3 is TGTGCCAGCAGCGTAGCAAGCTCAGGGCACTCCTACAATGAGCAGTTCTTC. Its translation: CASSVASSGHSYNEQFF.

The chain is built from TRBV5-1 and TRBJ2-7; 9 bases agree with TRBD1. CDR3 length: 14 amino acids. Germline CDR1 and CDR2: SGHRS and YFSETQ. V shed 3 bases, J shed 2 bases, and the junction held 3 bases outside the gene matches. CDR3 loop: CASSWTGEAYEQYF. CDR3 nucleotides: TGCGCCAGCAGCTGGACAGGGGAGGCCTACGAGCAGTACTTC.

The chain joins TRBV5-1 to TRBJ1-2, with 8 bases fitting TRBD1. The CDR3 is 12 amino acids. The trim removed 7 bases at V and 7 bases at J, leaving 6 bases unmatched. CDR1 and CDR2 from the germline V gene are SGHRS and YFSETQ. The CDR3 loop is CASGWDRSGYTF. DNA for the CDR3: TGCGCCAGCGGGTGGGACAGGTCTGGCTACACCTTC. Variable domain in full (rest from reference TRBV5-1 and TRBJ1-2): KAGVTQTPRYLIKTRGQQVTLSCSPISGHRSVSWYQQTPGQGLQFLFEYFSETQRNKGNFPGRFSGRQFSNSRSEMNVSTLELGDSALYLCASGWDRSGYTFGSGTRLTVV.

A few counts support this clone. CDR3 sequence reads: CSVDSRRASDTDTQYF. The CDR3 bases are TGCAGCGTTGACTCAAGGAGGGCCTCCGACACAGATACGCAGTATTTT. J is TRBJ2-3 and V is TRBV29-1, with D perhaps matching TRBD2 (6 bases). CDR1 and CDR2 from the germline V gene are SQVTM and ANQGSEA. Between the trimmed V and J ends, which lost 3 bases and 2 bases, there was a span of 18 bases. The CDR3 runs 16 residues.

In DNA, the CDR3 is TGTGCCAGTAGTATACAGGGTTTCTCTGGAAACACCATATATTTT. Its translation: CASSIQGFSGNTIYF. The V gene is TRBV19, the J gene TRBJ1-3; D possibly corresponds to TRBD1 (5 bases). The CDR3 has 15 amino acids. Germline V gene sequence: CDR1 LNHDA, CDR2 SQIVND (reference sequence). V was shortened by 2 bases and J by 0 bases, with 8 bases between the two germline ends.

This clone showed up just a few times. Distinct nucleotide sequences in the sample also encode this CDR3. The chain carries TRBV6-4 and TRBJ2-1; unclear D gene. Between the trimmed V and J ends, which lost 0 bases and 1 base, there was a span of 10 bases. The CDR3 totals 16 residues. CDR1 MRHNA and CDR2 SNTAGT come from the germline V gene. In DNA, the CDR3 is TGTGCCAGCAGTGACTCTGCCGGAGATTCCTACAATGAGCAGTTCTTC. It encodes CASSDSAGDSYNEQFF.